This note documents a single T cell receptor (beta chain) sequence. What it binds is not known. The source of the sample is a study of cytomegalovirus exposure and HLA in healthy donors. PCR primers comprised 60 Vbeta and 13 Jbeta primers. The repertoire was sequenced with immunoSEQ multiplex PCR; TCRdb's copy has only in-frame clones and lacks some. The table shows 120,000 or so clones, with over 60% occurring only once. Study outcomes and limitations: An assumption of roughly uniform sequencing depth across donors underlay the presence/absence analyses.

There were likely unrecorded immune exposures, though donors were nominally healthy when sampled. V shed 5 bases and J shed 1 base, with 12 bases lying between them. The CDR3 is 14 amino acids. CDR1 is MNHEY and CDR2 is SMNVEV in the germline V gene (reference sequence). This TCR came from a man aged 18 to 35 in good health and CMV-seronegative. V gene TRBV27 combines with J gene TRBJ2-7, with D maybe TRBD2 (5 bases). The sequenced sample consisted of PBMCs. The CDR3 nucleotides read TGTGCCAGCAGTCGTGCGAGGGAATCCTACGAGCAGTACTTC. This translates into CASSRARESYEQYF.